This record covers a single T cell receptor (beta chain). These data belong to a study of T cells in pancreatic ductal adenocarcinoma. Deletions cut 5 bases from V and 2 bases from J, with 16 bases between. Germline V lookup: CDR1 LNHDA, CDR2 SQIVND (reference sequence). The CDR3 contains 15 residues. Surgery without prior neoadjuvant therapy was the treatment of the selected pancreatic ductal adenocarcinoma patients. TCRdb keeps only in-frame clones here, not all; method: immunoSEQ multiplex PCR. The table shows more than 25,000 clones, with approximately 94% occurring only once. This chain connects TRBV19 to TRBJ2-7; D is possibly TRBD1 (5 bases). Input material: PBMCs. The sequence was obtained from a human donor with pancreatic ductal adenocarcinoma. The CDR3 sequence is CASSPSSKGTYEQYF. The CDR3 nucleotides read TGTGCCAGTAGTCCCTCTTCGAAGGGGACCTACGAGCAGTACTTC.